This T cell receptor beta chain originates from a study of blood T cell repertoires in COVID-19. The CDR3 is 15 amino acids. V was clipped by 4 bases and J by 2 bases; unmatched bases: 8. CDR1 is SGDLS, CDR2 YYNGEE, per germline. The table came from immunoSEQ multiplex PCR; TCRdb's copy has only in-frame clones and leaves some out. The table has over 150,000 clones, around 84% seen once. Sequences were obtained from peripheral blood. This TCR derives from a man aged 35 to 55 with acute or convalescent COVID-19. V gene TRBV9 combines with J gene TRBJ2-7; the match to TRBD2 covers 8 bases. CDR3: CASSREAGGPYEQYF. The CDR3 nucleotides are TGTGCCAGCAGCCGAGAGGCGGGGGGCCCCTACGAGCAGTACTTC.